The next 23 T cell receptor beta chains were all read from a single sample in a study of blood T cell repertoires in COVID-19. The table came from immunoSEQ multiplex PCR; TCRdb's copy has only in-frame clones and leaves some out. The data contain some 290,000 clones, approximately 86% of them singletons. The sample taken for sequencing was peripheral blood. The origin of the receptors is a woman aged 45-60 years who had recovered from COVID-19.

This clone was seen only a few times. This sequence joins TRBV7-3 and TRBJ2-3; 7 bases align to TRBD2. V lost 5 bases and J lost 1; bases outside the gene matches: 3. Germline loops: CDR1 SGHTA, CDR2 FQGTGA. The CDR3 totals 14 residues. CDR3: CASSHTSGTDTQYF. CDR3 coding DNA: TGTGCCAGCAGCCATACTAGCGGCACAGATACGCAGTATTTT. Filled out from reference TRBV7-3 and TRBJ2-3, the complete variable domain reads GAGVSQTPSNKVTEKGKYVELRCDPISGHTALYWYRQSLGQGPEFLIYFQGTGAADDSGLPNDRFFAVRPEGSVSTLKIQRTERGDSAVYLCASSHTSGTDTQYFGPGTRLTVL.

CDR3 amino acids: CASSLAEGGGKANEQYF. The DNA of the CDR3 is TGCGCCAGCAGCTTGGCCGAGGGTGGAGGGAAGGCAAACGAGCAGTACTTC. The rearrangement links TRBV5-1 to TRBJ2-7; D is possibly TRBD2 (6 bases). The CDR3 loop spans 17 amino acids. Germline-derived CDR1 and CDR2 are SGHRS and YFSETQ. Trimming shortened V by 0 bases and J by 5 bases, and 21 bases separated the two germline ends.

This sequence joins TRBV12-5 and TRBJ1-1; unclear D gene. The CDR3 has 12 amino acids. Germline V CDR1 and CDR2: LGHNT, FRNRAP. V gave up 1 base and J gave up 8 bases, with 8 bases separating them. CDR3 sequence (DNA): TGTGCTAGTGGTTTGGGGGCGGGGGAAGCTTTCTTT. Residues: CASGLGAGEAFF.

The chain is built from TRBV2 and TRBJ2-5; 7 bases fit TRBD1. Trimming at V came to 2 bases and at J to 5 bases, leaving 5 bases not matched to a gene. This CDR3 spans 14 amino acids. Germline-derived CDR1 and CDR2 are SNHLY and FYNNEI. The chain's CDR3 is CASSENRDSETQYF. CDR3 sequence (DNA): TGTGCCAGCAGTGAAAATAGGGACAGCGAGACCCAGTACTTC.

The chain combines TRBV5-1 with TRBJ2-2, with D tentatively TRBD2 (5 bases). The CDR3 has 15 amino acids. Germline V gene data show CDR1 as SGHRS and CDR2 as YFSETQ. Trimming removed 2 bases from V and 2 bases from J, with 10 bases in between. For the CDR3, the DNA is TGCGCCAGCAGCTTCGGGGTTGGAAACACCGGGGAGCTGTTTTTT. Translating gives CASSFGVGNTGELFF.

The CDR3 nucleotides are TGTGCCAGCAGCCGTACTAGCGGGAGTGGGGATACGCAGTATTTT. It specifies CASSRTSGSGDTQYF. The chain employs TRBV7-3 and TRBJ2-3, with 11 bases identical to TRBD2. Per germline, CDR1 SGHTA and CDR2 FQGTGA. The length of the CDR3 is 15 residues. V trimming: 5 bases; J trimming: 6 bases; junction bases outside the gene matches: 7.

V and J are TRBV19 and TRBJ2-5; D remains unclear. The V end was cut by 4 bases, the J end by 5 bases, with 8 bases between. The CDR3 runs 12 residues. CDR1 is LNHDA, CDR2 SQIVND, per germline (reference sequence). Here the CDR3 DNA reads TGTGCCAGTAGTAGGGTGCGGGAGACCCAGTACTTC. Translated, it gives CASSRVRETQYF.

The chain links TRBV30 to TRBJ1-6; 7 bases align to TRBD1. Germline loops: CDR1 GTSNPN, CDR2 SVGIG (reference sequence). This CDR3 region has 14 residues. V gave up 4 bases and J gave up 6 bases; unmatched junction bases: 6. CDR3 residues: CAWTRQGGNSPLHF. CDR3 in DNA: TGTGCCTGGACCCGACAGGGAGGTAATTCACCCCTCCACTTT.

The rearrangement joins TRBV9 to TRBJ2-7; D unclear. Per germline, CDR1 SGDLS and CDR2 YYNGEE. V was cut by 0 bases and J by 2 bases, with 9 bases left in between. The CDR3 length is 14 residues. The CDR3 DNA follows: TGTGCCAGCAGCGTAGGTGTTAGCCCCTACGAGCAGTACTTC. Translated: CASSVGVSPYEQYF.

The chain employs TRBV7-9 and TRBJ1-3; D may be TRBD1 (6 bases). Trimming removed 7 bases at V and 4 bases at J, with 20 bases between. The CDR3 contains 16 residues. CDR1 and CDR2 (germline): SEHNR, FQNEAQ (reference sequence). DNA of the CDR3: TGTGCCAGCACCCTCTCCAGGGGCGCGGAGGGAAACACCATATATTTT. Its translation: CASTLSRGAEGNTIYF.

The gene calls are TRBV4-3 and TRBJ2-1; 11 bases are shared with TRBD2. The CDR3 covers 19 residues. Trimming at V came to 0 bases and at J to 0 bases, leaving 7 bases not matched to a gene. From germline, CDR1 is LGHNA and CDR2 YSLEER. CDR3 nucleotide sequence: TGCGCCAGCAGCCAAGACCGGCTAGCGGGGGGCCCCTCCTACAATGAGCAGTTCTTC. Its translation is CASSQDRLAGGPSYNEQFF.

This rearrangement joins TRBV5-1 to TRBJ2-3; 9 bases align to TRBD1. J gave up 5 bases and V 4 bases, and 8 bases lay outside the gene matches. CDR1 is SGHRS, CDR2 YFSETQ, per germline. The CDR3 totals 15 residues. As DNA, the CDR3 is TGCGCCAGCAGCCCGGGACAGGGAACGGTAGATACGCAGTATTTT. This sequence encodes CASSPGQGTVDTQYF.

The gene calls are TRBV6-2 or TRBV6-3 and TRBJ2-7, with a weak D call TRBD1 (5 bases). Trimming removed 2 bases from V and 5 bases from J, with 13 bases in between. Germline V lookup: CDR1 MNHEY, CDR2 SVGEGT. The CDR3 length is 14 residues. The CDR3 is CASSYRKLGDEQYF. The CDR3 coding sequence is TGTGCCAGCAGTTACAGAAAGTTAGGGGACGAGCAGTACTTC.

This clone was observed a handful of times. V and J are TRBV7-2 and TRBJ2-5; 10 bases match TRBD1. This CDR3 region has 15 residues. With V trimmed by 3 bases and J by 4 bases, 5 bases remained unmatched. CDR1 and CDR2 (germline): SGHTA, FQGNSA. This CDR3 reads CASSFWTGGGETQYF. Here the CDR3 DNA reads TGTGCCAGCAGCTTTTGGACAGGGGGTGGAGAGACCCAGTACTTC. Using reference TRBV7-2 and TRBJ2-5 for the parts outside the CDR3, the full variable domain is GAGVSQSPSNKVTEKGKDVELRCDPISGHTALYWYRQSLGQGLEFLIYFQGNSAPDKSGLPSDRFSAERTGGSVSTLTIQRTQQEDSAVYLCASSFWTGGGETQYFGPGTRLLVL.

The rearrangement joins TRBV19 to TRBJ1-2; TRBD1 agrees at 10 bases. Germline V gives CDR1 LNHDA, CDR2 SQIVND (reference sequence). The CDR3 contains 13 residues. V was clipped by 5 bases and J by 7 bases; unmatched bases: 4. CDR3 bases: TGTGCCAGTAGTCGAGGGACAGGGGCTGGCTACACCTTC. Translating gives CASSRGTGAGYTF.

There are a few counts of this clone. The V gene is TRBV9, the J gene TRBJ1-2, with TRBD1 matching over 7 bases. The CDR3 loop spans 13 amino acids. Germline V gives CDR1 SGDLS, CDR2 YYNGEE. V lost 3 bases to trimming and J lost 4 bases; unmatched junction nucleotides: 3. The CDR3 reads CASSAGTAYGYTF. The CDR3 region has the DNA TGTGCCAGCAGCGCGGGGACAGCCTATGGCTACACCTTC.

This clone was found a few times. The chain couples TRBV6-2 or TRBV6-3 to TRBJ1-2; D possibly corresponds to TRBD1 (5 bases). The CDR3 loop spans 14 amino acids. V lost 4 bases to trimming and J lost 9 bases, with 18 bases between them. The V gene's germline CDR1 is MNHEY and CDR2 SVGEGT. The CDR3 nucleotides are TGTGCCAGCAGTTTGCCCAGTCCGACAGTGCGCTACACCTTC. It yields the protein CASSLPSPTVRYTF.

The chain combines TRBV6-5 with TRBJ2-7; D possibly corresponds to TRBD1 (5 bases). The CDR3 contains 13 residues. Trimming removed 6 bases from V and 4 bases from J, with 13 bases in between. In germline, CDR1 is MNHEY, CDR2 SVGAGI. CDR3 region: CASRPGAVYEQYF. The CDR3 DNA sequence: TGTGCCAGCAGACCTGGGGCGGTTTACGAGCAGTACTTC.

The chain has TRBV5-1 and TRBJ2-3; the D gene is possibly TRBD2 (5 bases). Per germline, CDR1 SGHRS and CDR2 YFSETQ. The V and J ends lost 2 bases and 2 bases respectively, with 12 bases between them. CDR3 length: 15 residues. CDR3: CASSFDGVPTDTQYF. In DNA form, the CDR3 reads TGCGCCAGCAGCTTTGACGGGGTCCCCACAGATACGCAGTATTTT.

This clone was observed once. The identical CDR3 is also encoded by other nucleotide sequences in the sample. This chain joins TRBV6-5 and TRBJ1-2; 7 bases agree with TRBD1. The CDR3 consists of 14 residues. In germline, CDR1 is MNHEY, CDR2 SVGAGI. Trimming took 0 bases from V and 7 from J; bases not matched to a gene: 5. The CDR3 DNA is TGTGCCAGCAGTTACTCAACAGGGGCGGGTGGCTACACCTTC. Amino acids: CASSYSTGAGGYTF.

The V call is TRBV18, the J call TRBJ2-7; 8 nucleotides match TRBD2. The CDR3 runs to 13 residues. Germline V CDR1 and CDR2: KGHSH, LQKENI. V was clipped by 6 bases and J by 6 bases; unmatched bases: 7. The CDR3: CASSEREQSEQYF. The CDR3 DNA reads TGTGCCAGCTCCGAGCGGGAGCAAAGCGAGCAGTACTTC.

This rearrangement joins TRBV7-3 to TRBJ2-1, with 12 bases that match TRBD2. The ends lost 4 bases at V and 6 bases at J; junction bases unmatched: 10. The CDR3 loop spans 17 amino acids. Germline V CDR1 and CDR2: SGHTA, FQGTGA. The CDR3 nucleotides are TGTGCCAGCAGCTCATCCGGGACTAGCGGGCTTATCAATGAGCAGTTCTTC. As protein: CASSSSGTSGLINEQFF.

This clone appeared a few times. The chain uses TRBV19 and TRBJ1-1; perhaps TRBD1 as D (5 bases). CDR3 length: 12 amino acids. V shed 9 bases and J shed 1 base, with 9 bases lying between them. In germline, CDR1 is LNHDA, CDR2 SQIVND (reference sequence). CDR3 in DNA: TGTGCCAGCAACCAGGGGAACACTGAAGCTTTCTTT. Translated, it gives CASNQGNTEAFF. Using reference TRBV19 and TRBJ1-1 for the parts outside the CDR3, the full variable domain is DGGITQSPKYLFRKEGQNVTLSCEQNLNHDAMYWYRQDPGQGLRLIYYSQIVNDFQKGDIAEGYSVSREKKESFPLTVTSAQKNPTAFYLCASNQGNTEAFFGQGTRLTVV.